This passage covers 10 T cell receptor beta chains from one sample sequenced in a study of graft-versus-host responses after intestinal transplantation. Sequencing was performed with immunoSEQ multiplex PCR; in TCRdb, only in-frame clones are kept and a portion is missing. The table shows about 97,000 clones, with around 90% occurring only once. The sample was PBMCs, taken 453 days after intestinal transplant. Receptors were obtained from a human patient who received an intestinal transplant, so some T cells may come from the graft donor.

The gene calls are TRBV25-1 and TRBJ2-2; D is perhaps TRBD2 (6 bases). The CDR3 length is 14 residues. CDR1 and CDR2 from the germline V gene are MGHDK and SYGVNS. The V end was cut by 6 bases, the J end by 5 bases, with 13 bases between. CDR3 amino acids: CASRPSGPTGELFF. As DNA, the CDR3 is TGTGCCAGCAGGCCGAGCGGGCCAACCGGGGAGCTGTTTTTT.

V usage is TRBV18 and J usage is TRBJ1-3; no clear D. V was pared by 2 bases and J by 7 bases, with 12 bases between. The CDR3 totals 14 residues. Germline CDR1 and CDR2: KGHSH and LQKENI. The CDR3 is CASSPVTASNTIYF. The CDR3 DNA follows: TGTGCCAGCTCACCAGTGACGGCGAGCAACACCATATATTTT.

The rearrangement links TRBV2 to TRBJ2-5, with D tentatively TRBD2 (7 bases). The CDR3 totals 16 residues. Germline V lookup: CDR1 SNHLY, CDR2 FYNNEI. The V end lost 5 bases, the J end lost 1 base, and 17 bases lay between the germline ends. The CDR3 DNA reads as TGTGCCAGCAGTCCTGGGGGGGGGCCTACCCAAGAGACCCAGTACTTC. It is translated as CASSPGGGPTQETQYF.

This rearrangement joins TRBV18 to TRBJ2-7, with 11 bases that match TRBD1. The CDR3 length is 16 residues. Trimming at V came to 3 bases and at J to 0 bases, leaving 4 bases not matched to a gene. The germline CDR1 and CDR2 sequences are KGHSH and LQKENI. The CDR3 here is CASSPSGTGGSYEQYF. The CDR3, as DNA: TGTGCCAGCTCACCTTCCGGGACAGGGGGCTCCTACGAGCAGTACTTC.

This chain joins TRBV7-6 and TRBJ1-3, with TRBD1 as a possible D gene (5 bases). CDR3 size: 12 residues. The ends were cut back, 5 bases at V and 7 bases at J, with 9 bases in the middle. Germline loops: CDR1 SGHVS, CDR2 FNYEAQ. CDR3 sequence: CASSQRGNTIYF. DNA for the CDR3: TGTGCCAGCAGCCAGCGGGGGAACACCATATATTTT.

The chain is built from TRBV6-6 and TRBJ1-2; 9 bases are shared with TRBD1. CDR3 size: 13 residues. Trimming cost V 6 bases and J 7 bases; bases outside gene matches: 6. Per the germline V gene, CDR1 is MNHNY and CDR2 is SVGAGI (reference sequence). CDR3 sequence reads: CASRPRDRVGYTF. DNA of the CDR3: TGTGCCAGCAGACCCCGGGACAGGGTTGGCTACACCTTC.

This clone was detected once. The rearrangement uses TRBV5-1 and TRBJ2-2; D is ambiguous. The V and J ends lost 3 bases and 6 bases respectively, with 3 bases between them. This CDR3 region has 11 residues. Germline assignment: CDR1 SGHRS and CDR2 YFSETQ. The CDR3 bases are TGCGCCAGCAGCTATCCCGGGGAGCTGTTTTTT. This sequence encodes CASSYPGELFF.

This clone was seen only a few times. V is TRBV19 and J is TRBJ1-3, with D hard to call. Trimming took off 7 bases at V and 4 bases at J, with 17 bases between the two ends. The length of the CDR3 is 15 residues. Germline lookup yields CDR1 LNHDA and CDR2 SQIVND (reference sequence). The CDR3 DNA reads TGTGCCAGTACCCTGACTTCTCTCGAGGGAAACACCATATATTTT. Residues: CASTLTSLEGNTIYF.

This chain's CDR3 is CASSRGEDKANYGYTF. CDR3 bases: TGCGCCAGCAGCCGGGGGGAGGACAAAGCTAACTATGGCTACACCTTC. This chain uses TRBV4-1 with TRBJ1-2; tentative D call: TRBD1 (5 bases). Germline values: CDR1 MGHRA, CDR2 YSYEKL. The CDR3 contains 16 residues. Trimming took 4 bases from V and 0 from J, leaving 15 bases between them.

CDR3 in amino acids: CASSYGFSYEQYF. The CDR3, as DNA: TGTGCCAGCAGTTACGGGTTCTCCTACGAGCAGTACTTC. The chain is built from TRBV6-5 and TRBJ2-7; no reliable D call. The V gene's germline CDR1 is MNHEY and CDR2 SVGAGI. The CDR3 is made up of 13 amino acids. Between the trimmed V and J ends, which lost 2 bases and 0 bases, there was a span of 5 bases.